At least ten counts were recorded for the clone carrying this TCR beta chain. The target antigen is unknown. cDNA molecules, individually, were tagged with unique molecular identifiers. One entry per CDR3 protein, called by TCRdb with MiXCR from the 5' RACE reads. The sample has 50,000 to 70,000 distinct CDR3 sequences; approximately 8% are singletons. Germline V gives CDR1 PRHDT, CDR2 FYEKMQ (reference sequence). V lost 0 bases and J 5 bases, leaving 8 bases between the germline ends. CDR3 size: 14 residues. The data were taken from a study of early T cells in non-severe SARS-CoV-2 infection. Across the whole study: Chains were not paired, and sequencing was done on bulk RNA from unsorted whole blood.

Study observations and caveats: There was a bias toward anti-spike CD8 responses in VDJdb matching, which missed private and CD4 specificities.

Sequencing was done on a sample of whole blood. The receptor was derived from an adult who was a healthcare worker with PCR-confirmed SARS-CoV-2 infection or an uninfected control (not recorded which). This chain uses TRBV13 with TRBJ2-1; perhaps TRBD2 as D (5 bases). The CDR3 sequence is CASSLGDFHNEQFF. Here the CDR3 DNA reads TGTGCCAGCAGCTTAGGGGACTTCCACAATGAGCAGTTCTTC.